A single sample gave rise to the 4 T cell receptor beta chains below, sequenced in a study of Ad26.COV2.S vaccination and SARS-CoV-2 variants. Data came from immunoSEQ multiplex PCR; TCRdb stores just in-frame clones and leaves some out. The data show around 320,000 clones, roughly 86% seen once. This sample's treatment: some 20 received Ad26.COV2.S at low or high dose, single or two shots; about 5 received placebo; per-sample allocation not given. The investigators took samples on day 63 after the first vaccine or placebo injection. This material consisted of peripheral blood, taken in a trial of Ad26.COV2.S vaccine versus placebo. The source of these receptors is a person aged 18-60 years who received the Ad26.COV2.S COVID-19 vaccine or a placebo.

The V and J genes are TRBV20-1 and TRBJ2-7; no reliable D call. CDR3 length: 11 amino acids. From germline, CDR1 is DFQATT and CDR2 SNEGSKA (reference sequence). CDR3: CRATSTDEQYF. CDR3 in DNA: TGCAGGGCGACAAGCACAGACGAGCAGTACTTC.

The rearrangement uses TRBV11-3 and TRBJ2-5, with 7 bases that match TRBD1. In germline, CDR1 is SGHNT, CDR2 YENEEA. This CDR3 has 13 residues. V shed 5 bases, J shed 4 bases, and the junction held 4 bases outside the gene matches. The CDR3 sequence is CASSLQGTETQYF. CDR3 DNA: TGTGCCAGCAGCCTACAGGGGACAGAGACCCAGTACTTC.

V gene TRBV11-2 combines with J gene TRBJ1-1; maybe TRBD1 (6 bases). Trimming pared 1 base from V and 6 bases from J, leaving 15 bases between. The CDR3 consists of 15 residues. Per germline, CDR1 SGHAT and CDR2 FQNNGV. The CDR3 region has the DNA TGTGCCAGCAGCTTAGGCAAATGGGGGCGGTCTGAAGCTTTCTTT. It specifies CASSLGKWGRSEAFF. The complete variable domain, with remaining parts taken from reference TRBV11-2 and TRBJ1-1, reads EAGVAQSPRYKIIEKRQSVAFWCNPISGHATLYWYQQILGQGPKLLIQFQNNGVVDDSQLPKDRFSAERLKGVDSTLKIQPAKLEDSAVYLCASSLGKWGRSEAFFGQGTRLTVV.

The rearrangement uses TRBV2 and TRBJ2-3; 14 bases are a match to TRBD2. The CDR3 consists of 15 residues. The germline V gene encodes CDR1 SNHLY and CDR2 FYNNEI. V trimming: 5 bases; J trimming: 4 bases; junction bases outside the gene matches: 2. The CDR3 DNA is TGTGCCAGCAGTAGGACTAGCGGGGGGTCAGATACGCAGTATTTT. It codes for CASSRTSGGSDTQYF.